One sample yielded the 26 T cell receptor beta chains listed below, sequenced in a study of blood T cell repertoires in COVID-19. The protocol was immunoSEQ multiplex PCR, while the TCRdb copy is restricted to in-frame clones and leaves out a portion. The sample has 140,000 to 150,000 clones; about 90% are singletons. Material: peripheral blood. These receptors all stem from a woman aged 50 to 60 with acute or convalescent COVID-19.

This sequence joins TRBV6-5 and TRBJ1-5; possible D gene TRBD1, 5 bases. V was clipped by 4 bases and J by 7 bases, with 14 bases between them. Germline V gives CDR1 MNHEY, CDR2 SVGAGI. The CDR3 contains 14 residues. The CDR3 sequence is CASSFYQGYQPQHF. The CDR3 DNA reads as TGTGCCAGCAGTTTCTATCAGGGATACCAGCCCCAGCATTTT.

As to this clone: The sample carries other DNA sequences with the same CDR3. The J gene is TRBJ1-6, the V gene TRBV19, with D unclear. The germline CDR1 and CDR2 sequences are LNHDA and SQIVND (reference sequence). Trimming removed 3 bases from V and 7 bases from J, with 10 bases in between. The CDR3 covers 14 residues. CDR3 sequence reads: CASSIGQLNSPLHF. CDR3 coding DNA: TGTGCCAGTAGTATTGGGCAGTTAAATTCACCCCTCCACTTT.

The chain links TRBV4-2 to TRBJ2-7; tentative D call: TRBD1 (6 bases). The CDR3 covers 15 residues. Germline V CDR1 and CDR2: LGHNA, YNFKEQ. V was clipped by 0 bases and J by 2 bases, with 11 bases between them. The CDR3 DNA reads TGTGCCAGCAGCCAAGAACGCAGGGGCCCCTACGAGCAGTACTTC. Translating gives CASSQERRGPYEQYF.

As regards this clone: The junction does not match germline at one end; this may be a read error. The chain carries TRBV7-7 and TRBJ2-5, with 9 nucleotides matching TRBD1. CDR1 is SSHAT and CDR2 is FNYEAQ in the germline V gene (reference sequence). The CDR3 extends over 16 amino acids. The CDR3 loop reads CASSRVRTGVGETQYF. In nucleotides, the CDR3 is TGTGCTAGCAGCCGAGTACGGACAGGGGTTGGAGAGACCCAGTACTTC.

This clone occurred once. CDR3 DNA: TGCGCCAGCAGCGTTTCGGGGGTGACACATCCGAACACTGAAGCTTTCTTT. Protein sequence: CASSVSGVTHPNTEAFF. This chain joins TRBV5-1 and TRBJ1-1; D possibly corresponds to TRBD1 (5 bases). This CDR3 region has 17 residues. Trimming shortened V by 4 bases and J by 1 base, and 20 bases separated the two germline ends. CDR1 is SGHRS and CDR2 is YFSETQ in the germline V gene. The full variable domain, completed using reference TRBV5-1 and TRBJ1-1, is KAGVTQTPRYLIKTRGQQVTLSCSPISGHRSVSWYQQTPGQGLQFLFEYFSETQRNKGNFPGRFSGRQFSNSRSEMNVSTLELGDSALYLCASSVSGVTHPNTEAFFGQGTRLTVV.

This clone was seen only once. The gene calls are TRBV6-1 and TRBJ2-7; D is ambiguous. Germline CDR1 reads MNHNS; CDR2 reads SASEGT. Trimming took off 3 bases at V and 2 bases at J, with 8 bases between the two ends. The CDR3 contains 13 residues. CDR3 sequence reads: CASSEGRTYEQYF. CDR3 DNA: TGTGCCAGCAGTGAGGGCAGAACCTACGAGCAGTACTTC.

This clone has only one observation. The chain joins TRBV5-5 to TRBJ2-7, with TRBD2 as a possible D gene (6 bases). Germline values: CDR1 SGHKS, CDR2 YYEKEE (reference sequence). This CDR3 comprises 13 residues. Trimming shortened V by 4 bases and J by 4 bases, and 12 bases separated the two germline ends. CDR3 nucleotide sequence: TGTGCCAGCAGCACCCAAGCGGGTTACGAGCAGTACTTC. This gives the protein CASSTQAGYEQYF.

The genes are TRBV29-1 and TRBJ1-1, with unresolved D. CDR1 is SQVTM and CDR2 is ANQGSEA in the germline V gene. V was trimmed by 6 bases and J by 0 bases, leaving 11 bases between them. The CDR3 runs to 13 residues. The CDR3 here is CSVLDFLNTEAFF. The CDR3 DNA reads TGCAGCGTACTAGACTTTCTGAACACTGAAGCTTTCTTT.

This clone appeared a single time. V and J are TRBV5-1 and TRBJ1-6; the match to TRBD1 covers 8 bases. Losses at the gene ends were 4 bases for V and 2 bases for J; bases not matched to a gene: 8. The CDR3 is 17 residues long. The germline V gene has CDR1 SGHRS and CDR2 YFSETQ. CDR3 protein: CASSSDRGLTYNSPLHF. The CDR3 DNA sequence: TGCGCCAGCAGCAGTGACAGGGGTTTAACCTATAATTCACCCCTCCACTTT.

This clone appeared once. This sequence joins TRBV27 and TRBJ2-7; the D gene is possibly TRBD1 (6 bases). Trimming removed 5 bases from V and 3 bases from J, with 14 bases in between. Germline CDR1 reads MNHEY; CDR2 reads SMNVEV (reference sequence). The CDR3 totals 14 residues. The CDR3 region is CASSALQGNYEQYF. CDR3 coding DNA: TGTGCCAGCAGTGCCCTACAGGGTAACTACGAGCAGTACTTC.

This clone has only one observation. J is TRBJ1-3 and V is TRBV9; D may be TRBD1 (6 bases). The CDR3 runs 15 residues. Looked up from germline, CDR1 is SGDLS and CDR2 is YYNGEE. The ends were cut back, 4 bases at V and 0 bases at J, with 11 bases in the middle. CDR3: CASSRTASSGNTIYF. The CDR3 coding sequence is TGTGCCAGCAGCCGGACAGCGAGCTCTGGAAACACCATATATTTT.

The CDR3 sequence is CASSIQREGAQHF. In DNA, the CDR3 is TGTGCCAGTAGTATTCAGCGCGAGGGGGCCCAGCATTTT. This chain joins TRBV19 and TRBJ1-5, with D possibly TRBD1 on 6 matching bases. The V gene's germline CDR1 is LNHDA and CDR2 SQIVND (reference sequence). CDR3 length: 13 amino acids. The ends were cut back, 3 bases at V and 11 bases at J, with 14 bases in the middle.

V usage is TRBV5-4 and J usage is TRBJ2-5; 7 bases match TRBD1. The CDR3 is 14 amino acids. Germline lookup yields CDR1 SGHNT and CDR2 YYREEE (reference sequence). Trimming at V came to 2 bases and at J to 4 bases, leaving 5 bases not matched to a gene. The CDR3 DNA reads TGTGCCAGCAGCTTATCCAGGGGGAGAGAGACCCAGTACTTC. It yields the protein CASSLSRGRETQYF.

Comments on this clone: At one of its ends the junction is not consistent with the germline gene, which may arise from a read error. The V gene is TRBV24-1, the J gene TRBJ1-5; D call uncertain. The germline gives CDR1 KGHDR, CDR2 SFDVKD. The CDR3 has 16 amino acids. The CDR3 nucleotides are TGTGCCACCAGTGGGGTTGCCGGAGTCAGCAACCAGCCCCAGCATTTT. It encodes CATSGVAGVSNQPQHF.

This clone appeared once. V usage is TRBV28 and J usage is TRBJ1-1; D remains unclear. Trimming shortened V by 6 bases and J by 4 bases, and 12 bases separated the two germline ends. The CDR3 runs to 13 residues. Germline V CDR1 and CDR2: MDHEN, SYDVKM. For the CDR3, the DNA is TGTGCCAGCAGCTTCAGGAGGCTCACTGAAGCTTTCTTT. Protein product: CASSFRRLTEAFF.

This chain's CDR3 is CASSLDRNSNQPQHF. The CDR3 region has the DNA TGTGCCAGCAGTCTGGACAGAAATAGCAATCAGCCCCAGCATTTT. V is TRBV2 and J is TRBJ1-5; D is possibly TRBD1 (6 bases). The CDR3 has 15 residues. The V gene lost 5 bases and the J gene lost 0 bases, with 11 bases spanning the gap. Germline V gives CDR1 SNHLY, CDR2 FYNNEI.

J is TRBJ2-2 and V is TRBV28, with D tentatively TRBD1 (6 bases). V was pared by 8 bases and J by 7 bases, with 11 bases between. Germline CDR1 reads MDHEN; CDR2 reads SYDVKM. The CDR3 has 12 amino acids. CDR3 DNA sequence: TGTGCCAGCGGGACACGGGGCGGGGAGCTGTTTTTT. Its protein product is CASGTRGGELFF.

The gene calls are TRBV7-2 and TRBJ2-5, with 9 bases matching TRBD1. Germline lookup yields CDR1 SGHTA and CDR2 FQGNSA. The CDR3 is made up of 16 amino acids. J was trimmed by 4 bases and V by 4 bases; bases with no gene match: 10. For the CDR3, the DNA is TGTGCCAGCAGCTATAAGGGGACAGGGCTGGCAGAGACCCAGTACTTC. As protein: CASSYKGTGLAETQYF.

The chain combines TRBV6-5 with TRBJ1-5, with a weak D call TRBD1 (5 bases). Deletions cut 2 bases from V and 0 bases from J, with 5 bases between. CDR1 and CDR2 (germline): MNHEY, SVGAGI. CDR3 length equals 14 residues. The CDR3 loop is CASSYGASNQPQHF. The CDR3 nucleotides read TGTGCCAGCAGTTACGGGGCTAGCAATCAGCCCCAGCATTTT.

The CDR3 reads CILAGEETQYF. The CDR3 DNA reads as TGCATTTTGGCAGGGGAAGAGACCCAGTACTTC. The chain recombines TRBV20-1 with TRBJ2-5, with a weak D call TRBD1 (6 bases). Germline CDR1 DFQATT, CDR2 SNEGSKA (reference sequence). This CDR3 region has 11 residues.

The chain carries TRBV9 and TRBJ1-2; 12 positions agree with TRBD1. This CDR3 comprises 18 residues. Trimming took 4 bases from V and 4 from J; bases not matched to a gene: 14. CDR1 and CDR2 from the germline V gene are SGDLS and YYNGEE. The CDR3 loop is CASSTYGGTGGAGYGYTF. CDR3 coding DNA: TGTGCCAGCAGCACATATGGAGGGACAGGGGGCGCGGGCTATGGCTACACCTTC.

The chain couples TRBV9 to TRBJ2-7; 9 bases match TRBD2. The CDR3 spans 17 residues. Germline CDR1 reads SGDLS; CDR2 reads YYNGEE. The junction had 9 bases not matched to a gene; V was cut back by 0 bases and J by 2 bases. The CDR3 sequence is CASSVAGAGGPTYEQYF. CDR3 nucleotides: TGTGCCAGCAGCGTAGCTGGCGCGGGGGGGCCTACCTACGAGCAGTACTTC. The variable domain in full, with the rest retrieved from reference TRBV9 and TRBJ2-7, is DSGVTQTPKHLITATGQRVTLRCSPRSGDLSVYWYQQSLDQGLQFLIQYYNGEERAKGNILERFSAQQFPDLHSELNLSSLELGDSALYFCASSVAGAGGPTYEQYFGPGTRLTVT.

The V call is TRBV7-3, the J call TRBJ2-1; 12 nucleotides match TRBD2. The J segment lost 4 bases and the V segment lost 4 bases, leaving 2 bases of the junction unmatched. The CDR3 totals 15 residues. CDR1 and CDR2 (germline): SGHTA, FQGTGA. The CDR3 loop is CASSSTSGRYNEQFF. The CDR3 nucleotides read TGTGCCAGCAGCTCGACTAGCGGGAGATACAATGAGCAGTTCTTC.

The chain carries TRBV7-8 and TRBJ1-6, with 8 bases lining up with TRBD1. The CDR3 length is 15 residues. CDR1 is SGHVS and CDR2 is FQNEAQ in the germline V gene. V lost 5 bases to trimming and J lost 7 bases; unmatched junction nucleotides: 7. CDR3 sequence (DNA): TGTGCCAGCAGCCCCACCCAGGGGGCGAATTCACCCCTCCACTTT. Its translation is CASSPTQGANSPLHF.

This chain connects TRBV7-8 to TRBJ1-1, with a possible D match to TRBD1 (5 bases). The CDR3 extends over 14 amino acids. V was trimmed by 1 base and J by 2 bases, leaving 8 bases between them. The germline V gene has CDR1 SGHVS and CDR2 FQNEAQ. The CDR3, as DNA: TGTGCCAGCAGCTTAGGGACAATCAACACTGAAGCTTTCTTT. Encoded protein: CASSLGTINTEAFF.

The chain links TRBV10-3 to TRBJ2-1; 7 bases align to TRBD1. The germline CDR1 and CDR2 sequences are ENHRY and SYGVKD. This CDR3 spans 13 amino acids. V lost 9 bases, J lost 1 base, and 3 bases stayed unmatched. CDR3 sequence reads: CAIGQASYNEQFF. For the CDR3, the DNA is TGTGCCATTGGACAGGCTTCCTACAATGAGCAGTTCTTC.